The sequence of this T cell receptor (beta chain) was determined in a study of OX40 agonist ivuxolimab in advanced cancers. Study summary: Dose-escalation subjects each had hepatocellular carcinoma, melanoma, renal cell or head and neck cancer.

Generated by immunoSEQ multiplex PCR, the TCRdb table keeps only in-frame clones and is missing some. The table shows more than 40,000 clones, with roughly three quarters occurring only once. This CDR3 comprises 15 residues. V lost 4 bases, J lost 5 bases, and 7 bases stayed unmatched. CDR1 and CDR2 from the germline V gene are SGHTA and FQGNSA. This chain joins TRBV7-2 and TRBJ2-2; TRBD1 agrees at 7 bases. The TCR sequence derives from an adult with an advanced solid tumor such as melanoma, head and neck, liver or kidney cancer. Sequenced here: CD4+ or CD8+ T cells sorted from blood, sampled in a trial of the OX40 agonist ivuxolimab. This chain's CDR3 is CASSSLTGPTGELFF. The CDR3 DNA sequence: TGTGCCAGCAGCTCCCTGACAGGGCCAACCGGGGAGCTGTTTTTT.